This T cell receptor beta chain was recorded in a study of radiation and T cells in renal cell carcinoma. Study outcomes and limitations: From baseline, blood top tumor clonotypes peaked at 2 weeks post-radiation.

The germline gives CDR1 SEHNR, CDR2 FQNEAQ (reference sequence). This CDR3 region has 14 residues. V lost 4 bases, J lost 2 bases, and 12 bases lay in between. Produced via immunoSEQ multiplex PCR; TCRdb's table is partial and in-frame only. The sample has 150,000 or so clones; roughly 88% are singletons. Stated time point: baseline pretreatment blood. Described treatment: 15 Gy SBRT to primary tumor, nephrectomy 4 weeks later. After SBRT, blood was collected at 2 and 4 weeks, plus baseline. The patient's renal cell carcinoma had clear cell pathology. Comment on this clone: The antigen is undetermined.

This chain joins TRBV7-9 and TRBJ2-7; D possibly corresponds to TRBD1 (6 bases). Sequencing was performed on blood, taken from a patient whose treatment included radiotherapy and nephrectomy. This receptor was taken from a woman aged 45-65 years with renal cell carcinoma. Written as DNA, the CDR3 is TGTGCCAGCAGCTCCGGGACACTGACCTACGAGCAGTACTTC. Its translation: CASSSGTLTYEQYF. The whole variable domain, filled in from reference TRBV7-9 and TRBJ2-7, reads DTGVSQNPRHKITKRGQNVTFRCDPISEHNRLYWYRQTLGQGPEFLTYFQNEAQLEKSRLLSDRFSAERPKGSFSTLEIQRTEQGDSAMYLCASSSGTLTYEQYFGPGTRLTVT.